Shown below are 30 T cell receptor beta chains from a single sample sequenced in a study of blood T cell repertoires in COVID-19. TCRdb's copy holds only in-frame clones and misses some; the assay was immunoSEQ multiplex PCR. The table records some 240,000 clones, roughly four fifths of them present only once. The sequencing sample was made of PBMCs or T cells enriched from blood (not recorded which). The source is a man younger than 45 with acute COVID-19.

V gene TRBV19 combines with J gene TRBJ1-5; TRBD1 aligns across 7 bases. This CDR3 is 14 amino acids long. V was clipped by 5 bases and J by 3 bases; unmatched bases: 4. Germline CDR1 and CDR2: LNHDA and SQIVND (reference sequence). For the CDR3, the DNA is TGTGCCAGTAGTTTGGGACAGCTCAATCAGCCCCAGCATTTT. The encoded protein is CASSLGQLNQPQHF.

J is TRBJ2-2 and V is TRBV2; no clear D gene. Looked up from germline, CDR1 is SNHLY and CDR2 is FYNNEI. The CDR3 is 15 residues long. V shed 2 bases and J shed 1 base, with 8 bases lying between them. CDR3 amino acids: CASSEIRQNTGELFF. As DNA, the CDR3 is TGTGCCAGCAGTGAAATCAGACAGAACACCGGGGAGCTGTTTTTT. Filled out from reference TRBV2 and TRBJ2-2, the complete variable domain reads EPEVTQTPSHQVTQMGQEVILRCVPISNHLYFYWYRQILGQKVEFLVSFYNNEISEKSEIFDDQFSVERPDGSNFTLKIRSTKLEDSAMYFCASSEIRQNTGELFFGEGSRLTVL.

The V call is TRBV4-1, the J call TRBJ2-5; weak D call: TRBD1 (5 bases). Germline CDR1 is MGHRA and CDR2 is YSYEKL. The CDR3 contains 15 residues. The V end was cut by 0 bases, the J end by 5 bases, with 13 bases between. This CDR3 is CASSQEDIPPETQYF. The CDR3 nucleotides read TGCGCCAGCAGCCAAGAGGACATCCCGCCGGAGACCCAGTACTTC.

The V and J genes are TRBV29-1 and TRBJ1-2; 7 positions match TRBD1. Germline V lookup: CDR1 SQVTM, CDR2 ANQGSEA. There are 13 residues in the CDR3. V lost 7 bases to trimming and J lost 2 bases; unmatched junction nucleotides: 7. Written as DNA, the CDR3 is TGCAGCGCTGTACCGGGACAGAACTATGGCTACACCTTC. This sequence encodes CSAVPGQNYGYTF.

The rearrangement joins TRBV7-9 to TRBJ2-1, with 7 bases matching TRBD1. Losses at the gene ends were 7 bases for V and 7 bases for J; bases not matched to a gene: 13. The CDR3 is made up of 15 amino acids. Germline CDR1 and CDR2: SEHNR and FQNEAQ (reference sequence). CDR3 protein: CASISEGGRENEQFF. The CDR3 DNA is TGTGCCAGCATCTCCGAAGGGGGCAGGGAGAATGAGCAGTTCTTC.

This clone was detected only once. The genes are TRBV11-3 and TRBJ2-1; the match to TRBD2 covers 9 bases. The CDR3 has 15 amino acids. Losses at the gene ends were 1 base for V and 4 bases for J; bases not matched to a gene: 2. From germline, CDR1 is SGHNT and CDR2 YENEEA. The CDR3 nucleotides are TGTGCCAGCAGCTTAGTAGCGGGAGTATACAATGAGCAGTTCTTC. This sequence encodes CASSLVAGVYNEQFF.

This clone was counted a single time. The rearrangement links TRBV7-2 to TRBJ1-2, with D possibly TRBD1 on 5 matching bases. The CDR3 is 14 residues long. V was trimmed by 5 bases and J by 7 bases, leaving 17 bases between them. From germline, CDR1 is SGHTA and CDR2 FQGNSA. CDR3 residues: CASSMGTTSFGYTF. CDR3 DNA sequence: TGTGCCAGCAGCATGGGGACTACCTCTTTTGGCTACACCTTC.

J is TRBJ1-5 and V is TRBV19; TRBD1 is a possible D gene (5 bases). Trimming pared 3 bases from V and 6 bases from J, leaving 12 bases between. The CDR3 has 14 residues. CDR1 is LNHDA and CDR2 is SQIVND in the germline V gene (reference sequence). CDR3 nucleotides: TGTGCCAGTAGTATGGAGGGGAAGGTTCAGCCCCAGCATTTT. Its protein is CASSMEGKVQPQHF.

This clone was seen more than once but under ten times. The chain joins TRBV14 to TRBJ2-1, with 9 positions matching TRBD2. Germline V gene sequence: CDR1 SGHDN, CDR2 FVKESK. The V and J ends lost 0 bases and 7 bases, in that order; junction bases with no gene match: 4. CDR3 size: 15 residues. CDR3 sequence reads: CASSQESAGGNEQFF. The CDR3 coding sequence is TGTGCCAGCAGCCAAGAGTCCGCGGGAGGGAATGAGCAGTTCTTC.

In DNA form, the CDR3 reads TGTGCCAGCAGTTCCCCCCCCTCTCGACTAGCGGGAGTAGGCACAGATACGCAGTATTTT. Its protein is CASSSPPSRLAGVGTDTQYF. The genes are TRBV6-2 or TRBV6-3 and TRBJ2-3; 12 bases agree with TRBD2. The germline V gene encodes CDR1 MNHEY and CDR2 SVGEGT. V gave up 4 bases and J gave up 1 base; unmatched junction bases: 15. The CDR3 is made up of 20 amino acids.

CDR3 in DNA: TGTGCCAGCAGGGGGACTAGGACTGTCCATGAGCAGTTCTTC. It encodes CASRGTRTVHEQFF. This chain connects TRBV2 to TRBJ2-1; 8 bases are shared with TRBD2. The CDR3 runs 14 residues. J gave up 8 bases and V 6 bases, and 9 bases lay outside the gene matches. Germline CDR1 and CDR2: SNHLY and FYNNEI.

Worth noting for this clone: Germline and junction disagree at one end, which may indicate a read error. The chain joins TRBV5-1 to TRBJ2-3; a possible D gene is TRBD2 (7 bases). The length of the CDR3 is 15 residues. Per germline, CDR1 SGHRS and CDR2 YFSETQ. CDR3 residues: CATQRDMASTDTQYF. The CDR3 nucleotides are TGTGCAACTCAGCGGGACATGGCGAGCACAGATACGCAGTATTTT. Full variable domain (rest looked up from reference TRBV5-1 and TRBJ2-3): KAGVTQTPRYLIKTRGQQVTLSCSPISGHRSVSWYQQTPGQGLQFLFEYFSETQRNKGNFPGRFSGRQFSNSRSEMNVSTLELGDSALYLCATQRDMASTDTQYFGPGTRLTVL.

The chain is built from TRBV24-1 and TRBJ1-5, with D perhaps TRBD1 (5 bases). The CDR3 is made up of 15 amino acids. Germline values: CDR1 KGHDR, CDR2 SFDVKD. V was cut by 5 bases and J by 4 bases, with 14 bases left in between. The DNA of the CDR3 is TGTGCCACCAGTGGGTCGAGCAGGGATAATCAGCCCCAGCATTTT. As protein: CATSGSSRDNQPQHF.

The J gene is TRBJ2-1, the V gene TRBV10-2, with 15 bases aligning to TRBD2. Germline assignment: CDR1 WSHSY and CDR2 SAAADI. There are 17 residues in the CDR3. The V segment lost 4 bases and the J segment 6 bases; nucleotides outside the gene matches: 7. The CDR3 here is CASSGTSGRVLSNEQFF. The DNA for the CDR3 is TGCGCCAGCAGTGGGACTAGCGGGAGGGTCTTGAGCAATGAGCAGTTCTTC.

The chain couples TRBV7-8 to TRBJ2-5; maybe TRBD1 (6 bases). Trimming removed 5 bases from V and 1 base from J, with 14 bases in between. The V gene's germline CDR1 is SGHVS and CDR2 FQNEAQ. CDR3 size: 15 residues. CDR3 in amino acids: CASSPPNRAQETQYF. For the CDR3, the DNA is TGTGCCAGCAGCCCACCTAACAGGGCCCAAGAGACCCAGTACTTC.

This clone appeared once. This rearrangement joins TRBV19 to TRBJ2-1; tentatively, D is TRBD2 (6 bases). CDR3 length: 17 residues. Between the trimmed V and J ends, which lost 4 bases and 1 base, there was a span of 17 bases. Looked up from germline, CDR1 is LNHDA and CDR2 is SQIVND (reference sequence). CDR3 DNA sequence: TGTGCCAGTAGTACCGAATCGACTAGTCGGTCCTACAATGAGCAGTTCTTC. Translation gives CASSTESTSRSYNEQFF.

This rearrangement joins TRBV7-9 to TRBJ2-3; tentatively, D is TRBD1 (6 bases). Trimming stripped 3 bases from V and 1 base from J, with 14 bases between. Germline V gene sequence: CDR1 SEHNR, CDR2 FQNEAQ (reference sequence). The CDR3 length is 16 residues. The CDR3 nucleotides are TGTGCCAGCAGCTTCCGGGACATATTACGCACAGATACGCAGTATTTT. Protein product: CASSFRDILRTDTQYF.

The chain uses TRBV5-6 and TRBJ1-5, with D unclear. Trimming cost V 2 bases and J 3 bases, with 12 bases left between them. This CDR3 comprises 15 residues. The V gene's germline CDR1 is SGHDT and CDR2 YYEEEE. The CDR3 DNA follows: TGTGCCAGCAGCTTTTTGGCGGAAAACAATCAGCCCCAGCATTTT. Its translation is CASSFLAENNQPQHF.

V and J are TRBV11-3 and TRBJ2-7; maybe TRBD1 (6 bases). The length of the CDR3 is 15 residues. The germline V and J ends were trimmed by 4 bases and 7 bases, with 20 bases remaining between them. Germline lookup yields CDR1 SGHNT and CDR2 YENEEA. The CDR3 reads CASSSQTRKRGEQYV. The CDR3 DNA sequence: TGTGCCAGCAGCTCGCAGACTCGGAAAAGGGGGGAGCAGTACGTC.

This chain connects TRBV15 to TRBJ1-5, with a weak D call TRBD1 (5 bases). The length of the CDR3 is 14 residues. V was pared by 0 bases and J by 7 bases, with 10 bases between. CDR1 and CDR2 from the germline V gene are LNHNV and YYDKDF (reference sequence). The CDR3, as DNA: TGTGCCACCAGCAGAGACAGGGTGGGCCAGCCCCAGCATTTT. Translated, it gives CATSRDRVGQPQHF. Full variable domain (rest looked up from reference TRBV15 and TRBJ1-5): DAMVIQNPRYQVTQFGKPVTLSCSQTLNHNVMYWYQQKSSQAPKLLFHYYDKDFNNEADTPDNFQSRRPNTSFCFLDIRSPGLGDTAMYLCATSRDRVGQPQHFGDGTRLSIL.

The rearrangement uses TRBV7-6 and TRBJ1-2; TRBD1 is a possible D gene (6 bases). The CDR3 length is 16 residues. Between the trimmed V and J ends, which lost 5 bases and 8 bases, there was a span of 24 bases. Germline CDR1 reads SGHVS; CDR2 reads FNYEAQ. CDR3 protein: CASSPQTVQGTVGYTF. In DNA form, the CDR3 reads TGTGCCAGCAGCCCGCAAACAGTACAGGGAACGGTCGGCTACACCTTC.

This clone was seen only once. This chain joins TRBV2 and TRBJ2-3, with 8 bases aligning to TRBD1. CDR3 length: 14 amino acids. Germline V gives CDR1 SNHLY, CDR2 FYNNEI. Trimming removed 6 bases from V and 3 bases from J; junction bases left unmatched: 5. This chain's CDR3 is CASRPGQDTDTQYF. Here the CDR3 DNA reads TGTGCCAGCAGACCGGGACAGGATACAGATACGCAGTATTTT.

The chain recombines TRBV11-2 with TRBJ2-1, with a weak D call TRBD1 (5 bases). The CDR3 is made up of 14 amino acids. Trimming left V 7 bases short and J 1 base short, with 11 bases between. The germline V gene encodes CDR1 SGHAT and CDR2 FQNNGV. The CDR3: CASKMQGSYNEQFF. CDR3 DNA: TGTGCCAGCAAGATGCAGGGATCCTACAATGAGCAGTTCTTC.

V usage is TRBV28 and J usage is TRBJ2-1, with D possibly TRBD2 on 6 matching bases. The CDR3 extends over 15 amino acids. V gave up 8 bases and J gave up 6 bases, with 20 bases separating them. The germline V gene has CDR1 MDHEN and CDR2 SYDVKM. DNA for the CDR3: TGTGCCAGCCCCCCGATGGGACTCCCCCCCAATGAGCAGTTCTTC. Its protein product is CASPPMGLPPNEQFF.

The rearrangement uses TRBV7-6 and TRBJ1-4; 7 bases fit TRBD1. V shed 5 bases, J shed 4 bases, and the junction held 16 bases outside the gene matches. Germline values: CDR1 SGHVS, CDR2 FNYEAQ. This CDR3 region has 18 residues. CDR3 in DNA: TGTGCCAGCAGCAACTTCCCCCCGACAGGGTCAAGTAATGAAAAACTGTTTTTT. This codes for CASSNFPPTGSSNEKLFF.

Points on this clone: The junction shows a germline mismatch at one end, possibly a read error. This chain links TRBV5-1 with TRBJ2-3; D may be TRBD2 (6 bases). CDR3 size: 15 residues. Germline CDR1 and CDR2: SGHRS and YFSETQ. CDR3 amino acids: CASSLEGRVTDTQYF. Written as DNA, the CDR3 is TGTGCCAGCAGCTTGGAGGGCAGGGTCACAGATACGCAGTATTTT.

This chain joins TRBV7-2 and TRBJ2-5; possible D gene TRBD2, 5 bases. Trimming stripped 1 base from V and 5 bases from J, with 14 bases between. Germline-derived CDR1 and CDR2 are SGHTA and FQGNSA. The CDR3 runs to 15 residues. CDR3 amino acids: CASSLGGRTRETQYF. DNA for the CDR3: TGTGCCAGCAGCTTAGGAGGCAGGACTCGGGAGACCCAGTACTTC.

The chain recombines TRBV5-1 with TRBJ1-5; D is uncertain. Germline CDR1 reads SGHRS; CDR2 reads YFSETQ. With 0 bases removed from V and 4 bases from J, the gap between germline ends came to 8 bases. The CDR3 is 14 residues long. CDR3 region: CASSLGAVNQPQHF. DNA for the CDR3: TGCGCCAGCAGCTTGGGGGCAGTTAATCAGCCCCAGCATTTT.

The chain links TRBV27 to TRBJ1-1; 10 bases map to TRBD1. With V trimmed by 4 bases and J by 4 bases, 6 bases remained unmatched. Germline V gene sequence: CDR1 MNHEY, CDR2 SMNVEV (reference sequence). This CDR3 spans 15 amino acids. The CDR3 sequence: CASSYRDRGGTEAFF. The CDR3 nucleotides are TGTGCCAGCAGTTACCGGGACAGGGGCGGCACTGAAGCTTTCTTT.

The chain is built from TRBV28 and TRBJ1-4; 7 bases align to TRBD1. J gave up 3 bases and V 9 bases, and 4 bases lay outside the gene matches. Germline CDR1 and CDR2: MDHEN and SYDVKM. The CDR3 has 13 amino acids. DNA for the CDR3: TGTGCCAGTGGCGGGACAGCTAATGAAAAACTGTTTTTT. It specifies CASGGTANEKLFF.